This T cell receptor beta chain came from a study of PD-1 blockade in mismatch repair-deficient tumors. Study context: All were previously treated, progressing patients with approximately 11 mismatch repair-deficient cancer types. Broader study findings: Rapid post-treatment expansion, then contraction, generally preceding radiologic response, marked tumor-resident clones.

The assay was immunoSEQ multiplex PCR, and TCRdb's table has in-frame clones only and misses some. The sample lists about 100,000 clones; 82% were seen once. On this clone itself: The antigen is not known.

Between the trimmed V and J ends, which lost 5 bases and 4 bases, there was a span of 14 bases. CDR1 and CDR2 (germline): MNHEY, SVGAGI. This CDR3 contains 14 residues. Mismatch repair deficiency was confirmed in all patients, by PCR or immunohistochemistry. TCRs were sequenced from three patients responding to pembrolizumab. This chain joins TRBV6-5 and TRBJ1-1; D is undetermined. This receptor was obtained from an adult with mismatch repair-deficient cancer. The sequencing here drew on peripheral blood, taken about 33 weeks after starting pembrolizumab. The CDR3 loop reads CASSNFLFGTEAFF. The CDR3 nucleotides read TGTGCCAGCAGTAACTTTTTATTCGGCACTGAAGCTTTCTTT.